The subject of this entry is one T cell receptor (beta chain). This receptor's antigen is unknown. No base quality information exists; no much larger clone differs at one position. The data are from a study of OX40 agonist ivuxolimab in advanced cancers. Turning to the overall study: Ivuxolimab was an agonistic, fully human IgG2 monoclonal antibody directed against OX40 (CD134), a costimulatory receptor. Partial responses occurred in three dose-escalation patients, of whom one had hepatocellular carcinoma and two had cutaneous melanoma. The point of sequencing TCRbeta in the periphery was to test whether ivuxolimab changed TCR sequence diversity and drove clonal T-cell expansion. Intravenous ivuxolimab was administered to patients every 2 weeks at six dose levels: 0.01, 0.1, 0.3, 1.5, 3 and 10 mg/kg. Of the 50 or so patients in dose escalation, around 19 had hepatocellular carcinoma, some 15 had melanoma, 9 had renal cell carcinoma and 9 had head and neck cancer. A male proportion of roughly 80% and a mean age of approximately 58 years, ranging from about 23 to 79, were recorded for the dose-escalation cohort. The paper reports the monotherapy dose-escalation portion (N of about 50 patients) of the phase I ivuxolimab trial. Prior anti-PD-1, anti-PD-L1 or anti-CTLA-4 therapy was permitted, and 40% of dose-escalation patients had received checkpoint inhibitors.

To sequence the TCRbeta CDR3 region, genomic DNA was isolated from the sorted cells. The immunoSEQ Assay was used to sequence the TCRbeta CDR3 regions. The clones in this table, taken by TCRdb from immuneACCESS, are in-frame only. Not every clone is retained; where verified, under half of the shortfall comes from an unresolved V gene, and the cause of the rest is unknown. The sample table holds 82,000 or so clones, of which 92% were seen once. The top ten clones comprise 1% to 1.3% of the sample. Per the germline V gene, SGHNT is the CDR1 and YENEEA is the CDR2. The CDR3 runs 14 amino acids, cysteine and phenylalanine included. The only DNA kept is the CDR3, 42 bases in frame from the first base. The germline ends are 14 bases apart after V is trimmed by 5 bases and J by 7 bases. What the study reported, not specific to this receptor: Partial responders in the 0.1-3.0 mg/kg groups had among the lowest normalized peripheral clonal expansion, especially among CD8+ T cells. Low levels of normalized T-cell clonal expansion were also seen in some patients who did not respond. Clonal expansion of both CD4+ and CD8+ blood T cells was observed from baseline to week 6 at doses 0.1 to 3.0 mg/kg. After ivuxolimab, CD8+ T cells had more expanded clones than CD4+ T cells on average. Antigen specificity was not determined for the clonally expanded peripheral T cells.

The trial excluded patients who had a history of autoimmune disease or who were on systemic immunosuppression. Peripheral blood for TCR sequencing was drawn from every dose cohort at baseline, at cycle 4 day 1 and at cycle 7 day 1. The samples were taken from a phase I, first-in-human, multicenter, open-label dose-escalation trial of ivuxolimab. Adults with locally advanced or metastatic melanoma, renal cell carcinoma, hepatocellular carcinoma or head and neck squamous cell carcinoma were enrolled in the trial. Before TCR sequencing, CD4+ T cells and CD8+ T cells from peripheral blood were sorted into separate populations.

The chain couples TRBV11-3 to TRBJ2-2; the D assignment is uncertain and may be TRBD1 or TRBD2, with 6 bases supporting each. The sequence came from an adult with an advanced solid tumor such as melanoma, head and neck, liver or kidney cancer. The material was CD4+ or CD8+ T cells sorted from blood, obtained in a trial of the OX40 agonist ivuxolimab. The DNA sequence is TGTGCCAGCAGCGGTGGGGGGCCAGGCGGGGAGCTGTTTTTT. This codes for CASSGGGPGGELFF. Reference TRBV11-3 and TRBJ2-2 proteins supply the regions before and after the CDR3; the full variable domain is: EAGVVQSPRYKIIEKKQPVAFWCNPISGHNTLYWYLQNLGQGPELLIRYENEEAVDDSQLPKDRFSAERLKGVDSTLKIQPAELGDSAVYLCASSGGGPGGELFFGEGSRLTVL.